A selection of T cell receptor beta chains follows, all from one sample in a study of shared clonotypes between healthy human individuals. The method was immunoSEQ multiplex PCR; TCRdb's version includes in-frame clones alone and lacks a portion of them. This sample has about 2.2 million clones, with around 93% found just once. Sequenced sample: naive CD8+ T cells from PBMCs. These receptors were obtained from a man aged 18 to 35 in good health. Some clones in this sample may be carry-over from other donors' samples. CDR3s include the opening cysteine and the closing phenylalanine or tryptophan. The order of the fields is V gene, D gene, J gene, clone size, CDR3 protein, CDR3 DNA. The D gene is left open where the match is weak. Clone sizes are given selectively: once, few, many, or a class where the clone is expanded.

V gene: TRBV28; D gene: NA; J gene: TRBJ2-7; clone size: once; CDR3 protein: CASSFRQDEQYF; CDR3 DNA: TGTGCCAGCAGTTTTCGTCAGGACGAGCAGTACTTC
V gene: TRBV4-3; D gene: NA; J gene: TRBJ1-1; clone size: once; CDR3 protein: CASSQDRGSEAFF; CDR3 DNA: TGCGCCAGCAGCCAAGATAGGGGTTCTGAAGCTTTCTTT
V gene: TRBV9; D gene: TRBD2; J gene: TRBJ2-1; clone size: NA; CDR3 protein: CASSVVERGGGLADYNEQFF; CDR3 DNA: TGTGCCAGCAGCGTAGTAGAGAGAGGAGGGGGACTAGCGGATTACAATGAGCAGTTCTTC
V gene: TRBV11-3; D gene: NA; J gene: TRBJ1-4; clone size: once; CDR3 protein: CASSLSLPEKLFF; CDR3 DNA: TGTGCCAGCAGCTTATCCCTACCTGAAAAACTGTTTTTT
V gene: TRBV30; D gene: NA; J gene: TRBJ1-5; clone size: NA; CDR3 protein: CAWSPHSDNQPQHF; CDR3 DNA: TGTGCCTGGAGTCCCCACAGCGACAATCAGCCCCAGCATTTT
V gene: TRBV5-6; D gene: NA; J gene: TRBJ2-1; clone size: NA; CDR3 protein: CASSLGSGLYNEQFF; CDR3 DNA: TGTGCCAGCAGCTTGGGTAGCGGCCTTTACAATGAGCAGTTCTTC
V gene: TRBV28; D gene: NA; J gene: TRBJ2-7; clone size: NA; CDR3 protein: CASRPGTAWEQYF; CDR3 DNA: TGTGCCAGCAGACCTGGGACCGCCTGGGAGCAGTACTTC
V gene: TRBV27; D gene: TRBD1; J gene: TRBJ2-7; clone size: few; CDR3 protein: CASSLGQGAYEQYF; CDR3 DNA: TGTGCCAGCAGTTTAGGGCAGGGGGCCTACGAGCAGTACTTC
V gene: TRBV27; D gene: NA; J gene: TRBJ2-4; clone size: NA; CDR3 protein: CASSLNGVSQYF; CDR3 DNA: TGTGCCAGCAGTTTAAATGGCGTCTCCCAGTACTTC
V gene: TRBV28; D gene: NA; J gene: TRBJ1-3; clone size: NA; CDR3 protein: CASSFGRISSGNTIYF; CDR3 DNA: TGTGCCAGCAGTTTCGGGCGGATCTCCTCTGGAAACACCATATATTTT
V gene: TRBV27; D gene: TRBD1; J gene: TRBJ2-7; clone size: once; CDR3 protein: CASSPRDRAYEQYF; CDR3 DNA: TGTGCCAGCAGTCCCCGGGACAGGGCCTACGAGCAGTACTTC
V gene: TRBV28; D gene: TRBD2; J gene: TRBJ2-3; clone size: NA; CDR3 protein: CASSFPLGGAGGPPDTQYF; CDR3 DNA: TGTGCCAGCAGTTTTCCCTTGGGGGGAGCGGGAGGGCCCCCAGATACGCAGTATTTT
V gene: TRBV12-5; D gene: NA; J gene: TRBJ1-1; clone size: once; CDR3 protein: CASGPGNTEAFF; CDR3 DNA: TGTGCTAGTGGCCCCGGTAACACTGAAGCTTTCTTT
V gene: TRBV9; D gene: NA; J gene: TRBJ2-1; clone size: NA; CDR3 protein: CASSAGGADEQFF; CDR3 DNA: TGTGCCAGCAGCGCCGGGGGAGCCGATGAGCAGTTCTTC
V gene: TRBV27; D gene: NA; J gene: TRBJ1-2; clone size: NA; CDR3 protein: CASSLTGAVGYTF; CDR3 DNA: TGTGCCAGCAGTTTAACGGGGGCGGTAGGCTACACCTTC
V gene: TRBV19; D gene: NA; J gene: TRBJ2-2; clone size: NA; CDR3 protein: CASSPPLGRIQSTGELFF; CDR3 DNA: TGTGCCAGTAGCCCCCCCCTGGGGCGCATTCAGAGCACCGGGGAGCTGTTTTTT
V gene: TRBV11-3; D gene: NA; J gene: TRBJ2-2; clone size: NA; CDR3 protein: CASSFQGGGELFF; CDR3 DNA: TGTGCCAGCAGCTTCCAGGGCGGCGGGGAGCTGTTTTTT
V gene: TRBV9; D gene: TRBD1; J gene: TRBJ1-2; clone size: NA; CDR3 protein: CASSVWPGGSANYGYTF; CDR3 DNA: TGTGCCAGCAGCGTATGGCCAGGGGGTAGTGCTAACTATGGCTACACCTTC
V gene: TRBV28; D gene: NA; J gene: TRBJ2-7; clone size: NA; CDR3 protein: CASSFTHEGYEQYF; CDR3 DNA: TGTGCCAGCAGTTTTACCCACGAAGGTTACGAGCAGTACTTC
V gene: TRBV28; D gene: TRBD1; J gene: TRBJ2-7; clone size: once; CDR3 protein: CASSPAWTGSYEQYF; CDR3 DNA: TGTGCCAGCAGTCCCGCTTGGACAGGGTCCTACGAGCAGTACTTC
V gene: TRBV29-1; D gene: TRBD2; J gene: TRBJ2-1; clone size: NA; CDR3 protein: CSVYSGSSYNEQFF; CDR3 DNA: TGCAGCGTTTATAGCGGGAGCTCCTACAATGAGCAGTTCTTC
V gene: TRBV28; D gene: TRBD1; J gene: TRBJ1-2; clone size: NA; CDR3 protein: CASSRQRDSPPYYGYTF; CDR3 DNA: TGTGCCAGCAGCCGTCAGAGGGACAGCCCGCCTTACTATGGCTACACCTTC
V gene: TRBV18; D gene: TRBD1; J gene: TRBJ1-1; clone size: NA; CDR3 protein: CASSPDRVQTEAFF; CDR3 DNA: TGTGCCAGCTCACCAGACAGGGTCCAGACTGAAGCTTTCTTT
V gene: TRBV10-3; D gene: NA; J gene: TRBJ2-7; clone size: once; CDR3 protein: CAISDGHSYEQYF; CDR3 DNA: TGTGCCATCAGCGACGGGCACTCCTACGAGCAGTACTTC
V gene: TRBV5-1; D gene: TRBD2; J gene: TRBJ2-1; clone size: NA; CDR3 protein: CASSSRLAQRANEQFF; CDR3 DNA: TGCGCCAGCAGCTCCCGACTAGCGCAACGAGCGAATGAGCAGTTCTTC
V gene: TRBV4-1; D gene: NA; J gene: TRBJ2-1; clone size: NA; CDR3 protein: CASSQDQTRVSYEQFF; CDR3 DNA: TGCGCCAGCAGCCAAGATCAGACCCGGGTGAGCTATGAGCAGTTCTTC
V gene: TRBV7-9; D gene: NA; J gene: TRBJ1-1; clone size: NA; CDR3 protein: CASSGTGAQPEAFF; CDR3 DNA: TGTGCCAGCAGCGGGACCGGGGCGCAACCTGAAGCTTTCTTT
V gene: TRBV30; D gene: NA; J gene: TRBJ2-7; clone size: NA; CDR3 protein: CAWSTRDLPYEQYF; CDR3 DNA: TGTGCCTGGAGCACCCGGGACTTGCCTTACGAGCAGTACTTC
V gene: TRBV29-1; D gene: NA; J gene: TRBJ1-2; clone size: NA; CDR3 protein: CSVGGAGPYGYTF; CDR3 DNA: TGCAGCGTTGGAGGGGCAGGGCCCTATGGCTACACCTTC
V gene: TRBV29-1; D gene: TRBD2; J gene: TRBJ2-1; clone size: NA; CDR3 protein: CSVGLAYNEQFF; CDR3 DNA: TGCAGCGTTGGACTAGCTTACAATGAGCAGTTCTTC
V gene: TRBV7-2; D gene: NA; J gene: TRBJ2-2; clone size: NA; CDR3 protein: CASSLTGAGTGELFF; CDR3 DNA: TGTGCCAGCAGCTTAACGGGAGCGGGCACCGGGGAGCTGTTTTTT
V gene: TRBV28; D gene: NA; J gene: TRBJ1-3; clone size: NA; CDR3 protein: CASSSAGNTIYF; CDR3 DNA: TGTGCCAGCAGTTCCGCCGGAAACACCATATATTTT
V gene: TRBV5-6; D gene: TRBD2; J gene: TRBJ2-5; clone size: once; CDR3 protein: CASSDMTGGEETQYF; CDR3 DNA: TGTGCCAGCAGCGACATGACTGGGGGGGAGGAGACCCAGTACTTC
V gene: TRBV7-3; D gene: NA; J gene: TRBJ2-3; clone size: NA; CDR3 protein: CASSLTGGGSTDTQYF; CDR3 DNA: TGTGCCAGCAGCTTAACGGGAGGGGGATCCACAGATACGCAGTATTTT
V gene: TRBV5-5; D gene: NA; J gene: TRBJ2-2; clone size: NA; CDR3 protein: CASSLASLNTGELFF; CDR3 DNA: TGTGCCAGCAGCTTGGCCTCTCTAAACACCGGGGAGCTGTTTTTT
V gene: TRBV6-1; D gene: NA; J gene: TRBJ2-4; clone size: NA; CDR3 protein: CASSEGPGNIQYF; CDR3 DNA: TGTGCCAGCAGTGAAGGACCCGGAAACATTCAGTACTTC
V gene: TRBV30; D gene: NA; J gene: TRBJ1-1; clone size: few; CDR3 protein: CAWSSTPNTEAFF; CDR3 DNA: TGTGCCTGGAGTTCTACACCTAACACTGAAGCTTTCTTT
V gene: TRBV28; D gene: TRBD1; J gene: TRBJ2-5; clone size: NA; CDR3 protein: CASSLSTGQGRGETQYF; CDR3 DNA: TGTGCCAGCAGTTTATCCACAGGACAGGGAAGAGGAGAGACCCAGTACTTC
V gene: TRBV19; D gene: NA; J gene: TRBJ2-6; clone size: NA; CDR3 protein: CAISSWRLGANVLTF; CDR3 DNA: TGTGCCATAAGTAGCTGGCGACTTGGGGCCAACGTCCTGACTTTC
V gene: TRBV19; D gene: NA; J gene: TRBJ2-6; clone size: NA; CDR3 protein: CASSIGLAGANVLTF; CDR3 DNA: TGTGCCAGTAGTATTGGCCTGGCTGGGGCCAACGTCCTGACTTTC
V gene: TRBV29-1; D gene: TRBD2; J gene: TRBJ2-1; clone size: NA; CDR3 protein: CSAGLARYNEQFF; CDR3 DNA: TGCAGCGCTGGACTAGCGAGATACAATGAGCAGTTCTTC
V gene: TRBV5-5; D gene: NA; J gene: TRBJ1-1; clone size: once; CDR3 protein: CASSLSLLTENTEAFF; CDR3 DNA: TGTGCCAGCAGCTTGTCCCTACTCACGGAAAACACTGAAGCTTTCTTT
V gene: TRBV28; D gene: TRBD2; J gene: TRBJ2-1; clone size: NA; CDR3 protein: CASSPWTGGSYNEQFF; CDR3 DNA: TGTGCCAGCAGTCCCTGGACGGGGGGCTCCTACAATGAGCAGTTCTTC
V gene: TRBV2; D gene: TRBD1; J gene: TRBJ2-7; clone size: NA; CDR3 protein: CASTDRGYEQYF; CDR3 DNA: TGTGCCAGCACTGACAGGGGGTACGAGCAGTACTTC
V gene: TRBV29-1; D gene: NA; J gene: TRBJ1-2; clone size: NA; CDR3 protein: CSALIGDYYGYTF; CDR3 DNA: TGCAGCGCCCTGATAGGGGACTACTATGGCTACACCTTC
V gene: TRBV7-9; D gene: NA; J gene: TRBJ1-3; clone size: NA; CDR3 protein: CASSPRGGVSGNTIYF; CDR3 DNA: TGTGCCAGCAGCCCTCGAGGGGGGGTCTCTGGAAACACCATATATTTT
V gene: TRBV4-1; D gene: NA; J gene: TRBJ2-3; clone size: NA; CDR3 protein: CASSQEARDTQYF; CDR3 DNA: TGCGCCAGCAGCCAAGAGGCTAGGGATACGCAGTATTTT
V gene: TRBV27; D gene: NA; J gene: TRBJ2-7; clone size: NA; CDR3 protein: CASSLWGVLSYEQYF; CDR3 DNA: TGTGCCAGCAGTTTATGGGGGGTATTGTCCTACGAGCAGTACTTC
V gene: TRBV11-2; D gene: NA; J gene: TRBJ2-5; clone size: NA; CDR3 protein: CASSLWTEETQYF; CDR3 DNA: TGTGCCAGCAGCTTATGGACGGAAGAGACCCAGTACTTC
V gene: TRBV25-1; D gene: TRBD2; J gene: TRBJ2-1; clone size: NA; CDR3 protein: CASSEWSSGIYNEQFF; CDR3 DNA: TGTGCCAGCAGTGAATGGTCTAGCGGGATCTACAATGAGCAGTTCTTC
V gene: TRBV5-1; D gene: NA; J gene: TRBJ2-3; clone size: NA; CDR3 protein: CASSGAGTRRTDTQYF; CDR3 DNA: TGCGCCAGCAGCGGGGCCGGGACAAGGAGGACAGATACGCAGTATTTT
V gene: TRBV30; D gene: TRBD2; J gene: TRBJ2-1; clone size: NA; CDR3 protein: CAWSVQELAGVNEQFF; CDR3 DNA: TGTGCCTGGAGTGTACAGGAACTAGCGGGAGTCAATGAGCAGTTCTTC
V gene: TRBV6-1; D gene: NA; J gene: TRBJ1-5; clone size: NA; CDR3 protein: CASSEARQGREGDRPQHF; CDR3 DNA: TGTGCCAGCAGTGAAGCGCGGCAGGGCAGGGAAGGGGATCGGCCCCAGCATTTT
V gene: TRBV4-1; D gene: NA; J gene: TRBJ1-1; clone size: few; CDR3 protein: CASSPPGGGGNTEAFF; CDR3 DNA: TGCGCCAGCAGCCCGCCAGGAGGGGGGGGGAATACTGAAGCTTTCTTT
V gene: TRBV25-1; D gene: NA; J gene: TRBJ2-4; clone size: NA; CDR3 protein: CASSDGRGWGNIQYF; CDR3 DNA: TGTGCCAGCAGTGACGGAAGGGGCTGGGGAAACATTCAGTACTTC
V gene: TRBV19; D gene: NA; J gene: TRBJ2-5; clone size: NA; CDR3 protein: CASSIGLAGTQYF; CDR3 DNA: TGTGCCAGTAGTATCGGGCTTGCTGGGACCCAGTACTTC
V gene: TRBV7-3; D gene: NA; J gene: TRBJ2-5; clone size: NA; CDR3 protein: CASSFFGGQETQYF; CDR3 DNA: TGTGCCAGCAGCTTCTTCGGGGGCCAAGAGACCCAGTACTTC